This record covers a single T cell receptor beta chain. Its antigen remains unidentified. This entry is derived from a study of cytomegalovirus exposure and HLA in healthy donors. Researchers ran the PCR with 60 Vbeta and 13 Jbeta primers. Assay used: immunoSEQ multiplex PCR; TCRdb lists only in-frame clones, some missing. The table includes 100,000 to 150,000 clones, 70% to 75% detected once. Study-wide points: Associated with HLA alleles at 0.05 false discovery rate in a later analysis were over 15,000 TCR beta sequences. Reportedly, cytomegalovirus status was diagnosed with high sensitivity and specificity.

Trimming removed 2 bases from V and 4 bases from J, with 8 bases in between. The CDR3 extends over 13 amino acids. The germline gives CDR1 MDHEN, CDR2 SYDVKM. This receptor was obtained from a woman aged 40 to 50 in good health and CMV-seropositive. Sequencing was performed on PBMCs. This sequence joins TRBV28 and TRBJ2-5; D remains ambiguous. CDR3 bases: TGTGCCAGCAGTTTAGTGGTCGGAGAGACCCAGTACTTC. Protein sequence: CASSLVVGETQYF.